This is a list of T cell receptor beta chains from one sample in a study of control samples from healthy donors and cancer patients. The method was immunoSEQ multiplex PCR; TCRdb's version includes in-frame clones alone and lacks a portion of them. The data contain about 75,000 clones, 94% of them singletons. The source material was blood. These TCRs come from a woman aged 40 to 50 in good health. CDR3s include the opening cysteine and the closing phenylalanine or tryptophan. The order of the fields is D gene, V gene, clone size, CDR3 length, J gene, CDR3 protein, CDR3 DNA. A D gene is named only where the DNA matches it firmly. Only some rows state a clone size, as once, few, many or a class for expanded clones.

>-|TRBV6-2/TRBV6-3|-|13|TRBJ2-3
CASGSRDTDTQYF
TGTGCCAGCGGTTCCAGGGACACAGATACGCAGTATTTT
>-|TRBV7-9|medium-sized|13|TRBJ2-4
CASSRLTENIQYF
TGTGCCAGCAGCCGCCTGACAGAAAACATTCAGTACTTC
>-|TRBV18|-|16|TRBJ1-3
CASSSRGGGSGNTIYF
TGTGCCAGCTCTTCGAGGGGAGGAGGATCTGGAAACACCATATATTTT
>-|TRBV29-1|-|14|TRBJ1-3
CSVHYSARGNTIYF
TGCAGCGTTCACTACTCAGCAAGAGGAAACACCATATATTTT
>TRBD1|TRBV13|-|15|TRBJ2-3
CASSTRDSSTDTQYF
TGTGCCAGCAGCACCCGGGACAGCAGCACAGATACGCAGTATTTT
>-|TRBV5-5|-|15|TRBJ1-4
CASSFSGETNEKLFF
TGTGCCAGCAGCTTTTCAGGGGAGACTAATGAAAAACTGTTTTTT
>TRBD2|TRBV5-4|-|17|TRBJ2-2
CASSPPASGSRVGELFF
TGTGCCAGCAGCCCCCCGGCGAGCGGGAGTAGGGTCGGGGAGCTGTTTTTT
>-|TRBV6-5|-|14|TRBJ2-7
CASSYSRISYEQYF
TGTGCCAGCAGTTACTCAAGAATCTCCTACGAGCAGTACTTC
>-|TRBV5-1|-|15|TRBJ2-2
CASSLVVSNTGELFF
TGCGCCAGCAGCTTGGTGGTGTCCAACACCGGGGAGCTGTTTTTT
>-|TRBV19|-|12|TRBJ1-2
CASTNAGVGYTF
TGTGCCAGTACCAATGCCGGGGTCGGCTACACCTTC
>-|TRBV28|-|14|TRBJ2-1
CASNRAPNNNEQFF
TGTGCCAGTAACAGGGCCCCTAATAACAATGAGCAGTTCTTC
>-|TRBV18|-|14|TRBJ2-7
CASSPADGGSEQYF
TGTGCCAGCTCACCGGCGGACGGAGGGTCCGAGCAGTACTTC
>-|TRBV18|-|14|TRBJ2-2
CANSPTRDTGELFF
TGTGCCAACTCCCCTACTAGGGACACCGGGGAGCTGTTTTTT
>-|TRBV7-3|-|14|TRBJ2-1
CASSLNLYGGEQFF
TGTGCCAGCAGCTTAAATCTCTATGGGGGTGAGCAGTTCTTC
>-|TRBV5-5|-|16|TRBJ1-1
CASSFVRGGVNTEAFF
TGTGCCAGCAGCTTCGTTCGGGGTGGAGTGAACACTGAAGCTTTCTTT
>-|TRBV28|-|14|TRBJ2-7
CASTLGTRTYEQYF
TGTGCCAGCACCCTAGGGACCCGGACCTACGAGCAGTACTTC
>-|TRBV21-1|-|16|TRBJ2-7
CASSPPGTSGWYEQYF
TGTGCCAGCAGCCCTCCCGGGACTAGCGGGTGGTACGAGCAGTACTTC
>-|TRBV25-1|once|14|TRBJ2-1
CASSEGSSYNEQFF
TGTGCCAGCAGTGAGGGGAGCTCCTACAATGAGCAGTTCTTC
>TRBD1|TRBV13|once|16|TRBJ1-2
CASSSPGQGRNYGYTF
TGTGCCAGCAGCTCACCCGGACAGGGACGTAACTATGGCTACACCTTC
>-|TRBV6-6|once|13|TRBJ1-1
CASSYPTENEAFF
TGTGCCAGCAGTTACCCGACAGAAAATGAAGCTTTCTTT
>TRBD2|TRBV27|-|17|TRBJ2-7
CASSTRAFRGDAYEQYF
TGTGCCAGCAGTACAAGGGCCTTCCGGGGGGACGCCTACGAGCAGTACTTC
>TRBD1|TRBV24-1|-|14|TRBJ2-5
CATSDGQGAETQYF
TGTGCCACCAGTGATGGTCAGGGGGCAGAGACCCAGTACTTC
>-|TRBV30|-|12|TRBJ1-3
CAWSVTRNTIYF
TGTGCCTGGAGTGTAACGAGAAACACCATATATTTT
>-|TRBV29-1|-|12|TRBJ2-5
CSVGTDQETQYF
TGCAGCGTTGGGACGGACCAAGAGACCCAGTACTTC
>TRBD2|TRBV11-3|-|15|TRBJ2-1
CASSSSGRSYNEQFF
TGTGCCAGCAGCTCTAGCGGGAGAAGTTACAATGAGCAGTTCTTC
>TRBD2|TRBV27|once|15|TRBJ2-1
CASSLGTSGSNEQFF
TGTGCCAGCAGTTTAGGGACTAGCGGGAGCAATGAGCAGTTCTTC
>TRBD1|TRBV10-3|-|14|TRBJ2-5
CAISERGQGETQYF
TGTGCCATCAGTGAAAGAGGACAGGGTGAGACCCAGTACTTC
>-|TRBV10-3|-|15|TRBJ1-1
CAISKETGGNTEAFF
TGTGCCATCAGTAAAGAGACAGGAGGCAACACTGAAGCTTTCTTT
>-|TRBV20-1|-|11|TRBJ1-4
CSGRRNEKLFF
TGCAGTGGCAGAAGAAATGAAAAACTGTTTTTT
>TRBD1|TRBV11-1|-|14|TRBJ2-5
CASSSQGQGKTQYF
TGTGCCAGCAGTTCCCAGGGACAGGGGAAGACCCAGTACTTC
>-|TRBV3-1/TRBV3-2|-|18|TRBJ1-6
CASSQVLWTVPMEFTLHF
TGTGCCAGCAGCCAAGTTTTATGGACGGTCCCCATGGAATTCACCCTCCACTTT
>-|TRBV5-1|-|15|TRBJ1-1
CASSLAGAAGHGAFF
TGCGCCAGCAGCTTGGCGGGGGCCGCGGGGCACGGAGCTTTCTTT
>TRBD1|TRBV4-2|-|15|TRBJ2-7
CASSQGGQGYDEQYF
TGTGCCAGCAGCCAAGGTGGACAGGGATATGACGAGCAGTACTTC
>-|TRBV25-1|-|13|TRBJ2-7
CASSVRGSYEQYF
TGTGCCAGCAGTGTAAGGGGATCCTACGAGCAGTACTTC
>-|TRBV7-9|-|15|TRBJ1-4
CASSRGGGSGEKLFF
TGTGCCAGCAGCCGCGGGGGAGGGAGTGGTGAAAAACTGTTTTTT
>-|TRBV4-1|-|13|TRBJ2-7
CASRSTSSYEQYF
TGCGCCAGCAGGTCGACAAGTTCCTACGAGCAGTACTTC
>-|TRBV6-5|-|15|TRBJ1-4
CASIPARTVNEKLFF
TGTGCCAGCATTCCCGCCAGGACAGTCAATGAAAAACTGTTTTTT
>-|TRBV3-1/TRBV3-2|-|16|TRBJ2-3
CASSQESTGATDTQYF
TGTGCCAGCAGCCAAGAGTCGACGGGGGCCACAGATACGCAGTATTTT
>-|TRBV5-1|once|15|TRBJ1-3
CASSVLGASGNTIYF
TGCGCCAGCAGCGTCCTGGGGGCCTCTGGAAACACCATATATTTT
>-|TRBV14|-|15|TRBJ2-7
CASSQPNRDAYEQYF
TGTGCCAGCAGCCAACCCAACAGGGATGCCTACGAGCAGTACTTC
>TRBD1|TRBV24-1|-|13|TRBJ1-2
CATAGTGDYGYTF
TGTGCCACAGCCGGGACAGGAGACTATGGCTACACCTTC
>-|TRBV2|-|13|TRBJ2-5
CASKATEQETQYF
TGTGCCAGCAAGGCGACAGAACAAGAGACCCAGTACTTC